Shown below are 18 T cell receptor beta chains from a single sample sequenced in a study of CD8 T cells in ankylosing spondylitis. TCRdb re-called the 5' RACE reads with MiXCR, one entry per CDR3 protein. The table shows 350,000 or so distinct CDR3 sequences, with 14% to 15% occurring only once. The sequencing sample was made of blood, either unsorted or a sorted T cell fraction (not recorded which). All receptors derive from a male donor with ankylosing spondylitis or in good health (not recorded which).

The gene calls are TRBV7-2 and TRBJ2-1, with D maybe TRBD2 (6 bases). The CDR3 runs to 12 residues. Trimming took off 5 bases at V and 10 bases at J, with 12 bases between the two ends. CDR1 SGHTA and CDR2 FQGNSA come from the germline V gene. The CDR3 bases are TGTGCCAGCAGCCGGGACTTAGGGGAGCAGTTCTTC. Translating gives CASSRDLGEQFF.

The chain has TRBV5-1 and TRBJ2-2; D assignment may be TRBD1 or TRBD2 (5 bases each). The CDR3 extends over 19 amino acids. Germline V CDR1 and CDR2: SGHRS, YFSETQ. V lost 4 bases and J 0 bases, leaving 22 bases between the germline ends. CDR3 sequence (DNA): TGCGCCAGCAGCCAAACCGGGACCCAACGGTTCGCGAACACCGGGGAGCTGTTTTTT. Its protein product is CASSQTGTQRFANTGELFF.

This clonotype showed up many times. The chain is built from TRBV5-1 and TRBJ1-4; D is ambiguous. Deletions cut 2 bases from V and 5 bases from J, with 10 bases between. CDR1 is SGHRS, CDR2 YFSETQ, per germline. This CDR3 has 14 residues. The CDR3: CASSFGGPNEKLFF. DNA for the CDR3: TGCGCCAGCAGCTTCGGAGGTCCGAATGAAAAACTGTTTTTT.

As concerns this clonotype: At one boundary the junction diverges from the germline segment, which might be a read error. The chain couples TRBV18 to TRBJ2-3; 7 bases are shared with TRBD2. Germline values: CDR1 KGHSH, CDR2 LQKENI. The CDR3 is made up of 15 amino acids. CDR3 sequence: CASSPTVAGTVTQYF. CDR3 DNA: TGTGCCAGCTCACCAACCGTAGCGGGCACAGTTACGCAGTATTTT.

The chain couples TRBV11-2 to TRBJ1-1; TRBD1 is a possible D gene (5 bases). Germline loops: CDR1 SGHAT, CDR2 FQNNGV. The CDR3 runs 15 residues. V lost 5 bases, J lost 4 bases, and 17 bases lay in between. In DNA, the CDR3 is TGTGCCAGCAGCGTAGGGGCCCCGGGAAGCACTGAAGCTTTCTTT. Its translation is CASSVGAPGSTEAFF.

V gene TRBV5-1 combines with J gene TRBJ2-3; 7 bases align to TRBD1. Germline-derived CDR1 and CDR2 are SGHRS and YFSETQ. The V gene end was trimmed by 4 bases and the J gene end by 4 bases; junction bases not matched to a gene: 3. There are 13 residues in the CDR3. The DNA of the CDR3 is TGCGCCAGCAGCGGGACAGCCTCAGATACGCAGTATTTT. This gives the protein CASSGTASDTQYF.

This clonotype came up many times. This chain joins TRBV30 and TRBJ2-2; 8 bases fit TRBD2. The germline CDR1 and CDR2 sequences are GTSNPN and SVGIG (reference sequence). Germline trimming cut 1 base from V and 4 bases from J; bases unmatched to any gene: 2. The CDR3 contains 14 residues. CDR3 in DNA: TGTGCCTGGAGTGGGACTAGCCGCACCGGGGAGCTGTTTTTT. Translated: CAWSGTSRTGELFF.

This chain connects TRBV5-1 to TRBJ2-5, with D perhaps matching TRBD1 or TRBD2 (5 bases each). The CDR3 is made up of 14 amino acids. Per the germline V gene, CDR1 is SGHRS and CDR2 is YFSETQ. V shed 4 bases and J shed 1 base, with 11 bases lying between them. CDR3 in DNA: TGCGCCAGCAGCGTACAGGACTTCCAAGAGACCCAGTACTTC. This translates into CASSVQDFQETQYF.

This clonotype was detected a few times. In DNA form, the CDR3 reads TGCAGCCATGGAGAGACCAGAAGCGGCGAGCAGTACTTC. The encoded protein is CSHGETRSGEQYF. The rearrangement uses TRBV29-1 and TRBJ2-7; perhaps TRBD2 as D (5 bases). Trimming removed 8 bases at V and 6 bases at J, with 20 bases between. Per germline, CDR1 SQVTM and CDR2 ANQGSEA. This CDR3 is 13 amino acids long.

The chain joins TRBV15 to TRBJ1-1; 7 nucleotides match TRBD1. Germline V gives CDR1 LNHNV, CDR2 YYDKDF (reference sequence). The CDR3 runs 15 residues. V was pared by 0 bases and J by 1 base, with 2 bases of the junction left unmatched. The CDR3 DNA reads as TGTGCCACCAGCAGAGACCAGGGGGGGAACACTGAAGCTTTCTTT. This gives the protein CATSRDQGGNTEAFF.

This chain links TRBV9 with TRBJ1-1, with D perhaps TRBD1 (5 bases). V was pared by 0 bases and J by 6 bases, with 12 bases between. Germline-derived CDR1 and CDR2 are SGDLS and YYNGEE. This CDR3 comprises 14 residues. CDR3 loop: CASSVVAGHAEAFF. CDR3 DNA: TGTGCCAGCAGCGTAGTTGCCGGACATGCTGAAGCTTTCTTT.

This clonotype showed up just a few times. J is TRBJ2-1 and V is TRBV27, with 15 bases aligning to TRBD2. This CDR3 spans 16 amino acids. The J segment lost 9 bases and the V segment lost 7 bases, leaving 10 bases of the junction unmatched. The V gene's germline CDR1 is MNHEY and CDR2 SMNVEV (reference sequence). CDR3 residues: CASNHGLAGGSSEQFF. The CDR3 DNA is TGTGCCAGCAACCACGGACTAGCGGGGGGGTCGAGTGAGCAGTTCTTC.

This clonotype was observed a handful of times. V gene TRBV2 combines with J gene TRBJ1-2, with 7 nucleotides matching TRBD1. Germline loops: CDR1 SNHLY, CDR2 FYNNEI. V dropped 4 bases and J dropped 5; count of bases not matched to a gene: 7. The CDR3 is 14 residues long. In DNA, the CDR3 is TGTGCCAGCAGTGTCGACAGGGTGGAATATGGCTACACCTTC. Amino acids: CASSVDRVEYGYTF.

This chain links TRBV5-1 with TRBJ2-7; D is unresolved. CDR1 and CDR2 from the germline V gene are SGHRS and YFSETQ. CDR3 size: 15 residues. Trimming took off 3 bases at V and 6 bases at J, with 19 bases between the two ends. CDR3 sequence: CASSSETDPWSEQYF. The CDR3 nucleotides are TGCGCCAGCAGCTCCGAGACGGATCCCTGGAGCGAGCAGTACTTC.

Comments on this clonotype: A much larger clone differs by one base, so this may be a read error. This chain uses TRBV6-1 with TRBJ2-5, with D unclear. This CDR3 contains 10 residues. Germline CDR1 reads MNHNS; CDR2 reads SASEGT. The CDR3: CARSEETQYF. Here the CDR3 DNA reads TGTGCCAGAAGTGAAGAGACCCAGTACTTC.

Notes on this clonotype: One junction end does not reproduce the germline sequence, and a read error may be involved. V is TRBV20-1 and J is TRBJ2-1; TRBD2 agrees at 15 bases. The length of the CDR3 is 17 residues. Per germline, CDR1 DFQATT and CDR2 SNEGSKA (reference sequence). The CDR3 sequence is CSARGLAGGWVGNEQFF. In nucleotides, the CDR3 is TGCAGTGCAAGAGGACTAGCGGGAGGGTGGGTAGGCAATGAGCAGTTCTTC.

The chain couples TRBV12-3 or TRBV12-4 to TRBJ2-7, with D possibly matching TRBD2 (6 bases). Trimming removed 3 bases from V and 3 bases from J, with 9 bases in between. CDR3 length: 13 amino acids. CDR3 DNA sequence: TGTGCCAGCAGTTTTCTGGAGGGCTACGAGCAGTACTTC. Its translation: CASSFLEGYEQYF.

This clonotype was counted between two and nine times. This chain connects TRBV10-3 to TRBJ2-1, with D possibly TRBD2 on 7 matching bases. V was clipped by 10 bases and J by 0 bases, with 22 bases between them. This CDR3 region has 17 residues. The germline V gene encodes CDR1 ENHRY and CDR2 SYGVKD. CDR3 DNA: TGTGCCACCTCAAAGGGCCGGGGGGCGAGCTCCTACAATGAGCAGTTCTTC. Translating gives CATSKGRGASSYNEQFF.